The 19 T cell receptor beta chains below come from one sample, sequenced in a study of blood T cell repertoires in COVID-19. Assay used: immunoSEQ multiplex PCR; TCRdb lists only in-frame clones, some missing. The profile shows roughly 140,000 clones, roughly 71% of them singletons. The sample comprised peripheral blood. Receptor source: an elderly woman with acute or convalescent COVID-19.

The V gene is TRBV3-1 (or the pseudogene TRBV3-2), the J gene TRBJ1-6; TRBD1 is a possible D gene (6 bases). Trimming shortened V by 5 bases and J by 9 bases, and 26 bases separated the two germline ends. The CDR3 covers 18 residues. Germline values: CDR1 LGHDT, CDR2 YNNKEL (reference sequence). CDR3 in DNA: TGTGCCAGCAGCACGCGACAGGAGGTCGGGGTAAAGGGTTCACCCCTCCACTTT. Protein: CASSTRQEVGVKGSPLHF.

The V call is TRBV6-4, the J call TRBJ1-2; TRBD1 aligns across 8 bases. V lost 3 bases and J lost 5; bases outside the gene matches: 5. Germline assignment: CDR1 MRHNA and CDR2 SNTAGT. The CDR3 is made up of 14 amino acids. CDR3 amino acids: CASSETGQAYGYTF. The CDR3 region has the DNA TGTGCCAGCAGTGAAACGGGACAGGCTTATGGCTACACCTTC.

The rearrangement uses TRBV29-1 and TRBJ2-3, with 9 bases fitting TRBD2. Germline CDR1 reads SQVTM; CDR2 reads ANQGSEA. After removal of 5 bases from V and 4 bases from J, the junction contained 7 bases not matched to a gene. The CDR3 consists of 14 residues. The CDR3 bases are TGCAGCGTTCTCGCGGGAGGGCCCTCAGATACGCAGTATTTT. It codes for CSVLAGGPSDTQYF.

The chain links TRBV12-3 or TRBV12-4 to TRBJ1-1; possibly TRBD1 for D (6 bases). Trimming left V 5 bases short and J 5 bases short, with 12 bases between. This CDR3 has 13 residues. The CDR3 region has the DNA TGTGCCAGCAGTAAACAGGGAGGGACTGAAGCTTTCTTT. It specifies CASSKQGGTEAFF.

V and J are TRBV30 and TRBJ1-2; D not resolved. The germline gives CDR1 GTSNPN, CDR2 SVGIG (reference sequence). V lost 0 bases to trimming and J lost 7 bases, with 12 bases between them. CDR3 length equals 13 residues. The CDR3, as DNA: TGTGCCTGGAGTGTATTGCGGGAATCTGGCTACACCTTC. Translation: CAWSVLRESGYTF. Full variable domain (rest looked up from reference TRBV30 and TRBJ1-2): SQTIHQWPATLVQPVGSPLSLECTVEGTSNPNLYWYRQAAGRGLQLLFYSVGIGQISSEVPQNLSASRPQDRQFILSSKKLLLSDSGFYLCAWSVLRESGYTFGSGTRLTVV.

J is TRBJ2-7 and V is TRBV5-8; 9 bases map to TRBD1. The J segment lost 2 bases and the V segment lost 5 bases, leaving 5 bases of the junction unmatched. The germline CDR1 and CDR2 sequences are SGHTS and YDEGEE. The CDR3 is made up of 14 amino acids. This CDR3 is CASSRDRAAYEQYF. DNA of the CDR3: TGTGCCAGCAGTCGGGACAGGGCAGCCTACGAGCAGTACTTC. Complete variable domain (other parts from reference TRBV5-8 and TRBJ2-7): EAGVTQSPTHLIKTRGQQATLRCSPISGHTSVYWYQQALGLGLQFLLWYDEGEERNRGNFPPRFSGRQFPNYSSELNVNALELEDSALYLCASSRDRAAYEQYFGPGTRLTVT.

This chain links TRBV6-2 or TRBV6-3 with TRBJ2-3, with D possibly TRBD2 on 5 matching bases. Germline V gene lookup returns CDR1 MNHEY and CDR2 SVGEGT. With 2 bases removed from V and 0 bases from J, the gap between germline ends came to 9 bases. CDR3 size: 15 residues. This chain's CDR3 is CASSYGGLSTDTQYF. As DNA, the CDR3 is TGTGCCAGCAGTTACGGCGGACTTAGCACAGATACGCAGTATTTT.

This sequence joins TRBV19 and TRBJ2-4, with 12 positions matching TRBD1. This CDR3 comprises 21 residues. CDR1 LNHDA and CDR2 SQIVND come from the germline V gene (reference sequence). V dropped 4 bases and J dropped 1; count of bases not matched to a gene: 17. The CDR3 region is CASSSYLVRDRGQVAKNIQYF. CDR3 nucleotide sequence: TGTGCCAGTAGTAGTTATCTAGTGAGGGACAGGGGGCAAGTGGCCAAAAACATTCAGTACTTC. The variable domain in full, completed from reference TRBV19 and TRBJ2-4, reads DGGITQSPKYLFRKEGQNVTLSCEQNLNHDAMYWYRQDPGQGLRLIYYSQIVNDFQKGDIAEGYSVSREKKESFPLTVTSAQKNPTAFYLCASSSYLVRDRGQVAKNIQYFGAGTRLSVL.

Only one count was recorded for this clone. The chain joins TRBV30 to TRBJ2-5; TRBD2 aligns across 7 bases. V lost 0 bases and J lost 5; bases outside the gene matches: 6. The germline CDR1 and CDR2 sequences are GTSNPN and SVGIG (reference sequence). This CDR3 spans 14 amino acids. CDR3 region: CAWSVRVGRETQYF. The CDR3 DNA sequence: TGTGCCTGGAGTGTACGTGTCGGGAGGGAGACCCAGTACTTC.

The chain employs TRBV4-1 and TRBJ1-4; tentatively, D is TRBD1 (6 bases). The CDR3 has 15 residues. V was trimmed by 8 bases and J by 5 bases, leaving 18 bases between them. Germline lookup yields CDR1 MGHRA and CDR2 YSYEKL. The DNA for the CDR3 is TGCGCCAGCCACGAAGCGGACAGCGAAAATGAAAAACTGTTTTTT. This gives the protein CASHEADSENEKLFF.

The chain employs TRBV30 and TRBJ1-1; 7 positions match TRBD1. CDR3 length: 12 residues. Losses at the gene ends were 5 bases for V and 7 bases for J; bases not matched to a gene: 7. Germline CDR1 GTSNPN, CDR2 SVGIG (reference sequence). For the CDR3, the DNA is TGTGCCTGGGGTAGACAGGGCGGTGAAGCTTTCTTT. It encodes CAWGRQGGEAFF.

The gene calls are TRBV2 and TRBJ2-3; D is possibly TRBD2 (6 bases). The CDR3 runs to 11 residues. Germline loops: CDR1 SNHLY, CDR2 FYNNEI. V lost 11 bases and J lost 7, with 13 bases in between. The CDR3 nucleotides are TGTGCCGGAGGGACCGCGAATACGCAGTATTTT. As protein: CAGGTANTQYF.

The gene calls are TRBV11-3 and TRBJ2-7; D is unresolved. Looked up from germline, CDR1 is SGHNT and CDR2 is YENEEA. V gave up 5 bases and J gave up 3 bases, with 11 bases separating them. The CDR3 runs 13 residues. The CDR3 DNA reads TGTGCCAGCAGCCGCACTGACAACTACGAGCAGTACTTC. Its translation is CASSRTDNYEQYF. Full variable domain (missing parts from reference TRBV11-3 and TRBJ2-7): EAGVVQSPRYKIIEKKQPVAFWCNPISGHNTLYWYLQNLGQGPELLIRYENEEAVDDSQLPKDRFSAERLKGVDSTLKIQPAELGDSAVYLCASSRTDNYEQYFGPGTRLTVT.

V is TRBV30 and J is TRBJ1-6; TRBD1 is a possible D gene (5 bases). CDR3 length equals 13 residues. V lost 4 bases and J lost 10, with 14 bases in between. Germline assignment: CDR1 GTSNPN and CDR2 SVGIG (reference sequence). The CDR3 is CAWKGRVISPLHF. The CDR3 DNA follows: TGTGCCTGGAAGGGCAGGGTGATATCACCCCTCCACTTT.

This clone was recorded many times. This CDR3 is CASSLVGQYSNQPQHF. The CDR3 DNA is TGTGCCAGCAGCTTGGTAGGACAGTATAGCAATCAGCCCCAGCATTTT. The V gene is TRBV5-8, the J gene TRBJ1-5; tentatively, D is TRBD1 (6 bases). This CDR3 is 16 amino acids long. Germline V gene data show CDR1 as SGHTS and CDR2 as YDEGEE. Between the trimmed V and J ends, which lost 0 bases and 0 bases, there was a span of 10 bases.

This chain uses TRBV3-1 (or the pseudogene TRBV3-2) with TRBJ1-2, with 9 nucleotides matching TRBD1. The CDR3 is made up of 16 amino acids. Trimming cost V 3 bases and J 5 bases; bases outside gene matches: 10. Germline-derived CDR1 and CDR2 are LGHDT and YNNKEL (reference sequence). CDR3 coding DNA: TGTGCCAGCAGCCACCTCGGGACAGGGACCCAATATGGCTACACCTTC. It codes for CASSHLGTGTQYGYTF.

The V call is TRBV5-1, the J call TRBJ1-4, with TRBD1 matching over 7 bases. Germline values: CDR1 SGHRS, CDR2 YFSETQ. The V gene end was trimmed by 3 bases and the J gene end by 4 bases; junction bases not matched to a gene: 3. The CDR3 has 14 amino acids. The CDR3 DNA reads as TGCGCCAGCAGCTCGGGACAGCATAATGAAAAACTGTTTTTT. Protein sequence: CASSSGQHNEKLFF.

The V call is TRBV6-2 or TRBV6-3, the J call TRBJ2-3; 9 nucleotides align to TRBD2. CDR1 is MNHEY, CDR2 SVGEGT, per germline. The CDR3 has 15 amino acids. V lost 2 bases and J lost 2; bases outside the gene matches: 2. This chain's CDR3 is CASSYLAGITDTQYF. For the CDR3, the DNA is TGTGCCAGCAGTTACCTAGCGGGGATCACAGATACGCAGTATTTT.

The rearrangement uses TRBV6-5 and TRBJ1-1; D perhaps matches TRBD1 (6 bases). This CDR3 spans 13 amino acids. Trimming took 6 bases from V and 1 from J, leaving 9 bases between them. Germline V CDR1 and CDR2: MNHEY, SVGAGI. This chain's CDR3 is CASSGQQNTEAFF. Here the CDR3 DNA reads TGTGCCAGCAGCGGACAGCAGAACACTGAAGCTTTCTTT.